A selection of T cell receptor beta chains follows, all from one sample in a study of blood T cell repertoires in COVID-19. Libraries were prepared by immunoSEQ multiplex PCR; TCRdb keeps only in-frame clonotypes and omits some of them. Found here are around 67,000 clones, around four fifths of them singletons; the top ten hold around 35%. The sequenced sample was peripheral blood. The receptor set was obtained from an older man with acute or convalescent COVID-19. CDR3s include the opening cysteine and the closing phenylalanine or tryptophan. Fields, in order: D gene, clone size, V gene, J gene, CDR3 protein, CDR3 DNA. A D gene is named only where the DNA matches it firmly. Clone size, where shown, is once, few, many, or a class for clones that have expanded.

d_gene: TRBD1
abundance: -
v_gene: TRBV9
j_gene: TRBJ2-3
CDR3aa: CASSVGGTGGVDTQYF
CDR3nt: TGTGCCAGCAGCGTAGGAGGGACAGGGGGTGTGGATACGCAGTATTTT

d_gene: -
abundance: -
v_gene: TRBV6-5
j_gene: TRBJ2-3
CDR3aa: CASTQTDTQYF
CDR3nt: TGTGCCAGCACCCAGACAGATACGCAGTATTTT

d_gene: -
abundance: few
v_gene: TRBV10-2
j_gene: TRBJ1-5
CDR3aa: CASSGSRGDGSNQPQHF
CDR3nt: TGCGCCAGCAGCGGAAGCCGCGGGGATGGGAGCAATCAGCCCCAGCATTTT

d_gene: TRBD2
abundance: -
v_gene: TRBV9
j_gene: TRBJ2-3
CDR3aa: CASSPGLADTQYF
CDR3nt: TGTGCCAGCAGCCCCGGACTAGCTGATACGCAGTATTTT

d_gene: TRBD1
abundance: -
v_gene: TRBV5-4
j_gene: TRBJ2-1
CDR3aa: CASSSGQVARDEQFF
CDR3nt: TGTGCCAGCAGCTCAGGACAGGTCGCCAGGGATGAGCAGTTCTTC

d_gene: -
abundance: -
v_gene: TRBV28
j_gene: TRBJ1-6
CDR3aa: CASSWAGGLGPLHF
CDR3nt: TGTGCCAGCAGTTGGGCGGGTGGATTGGGTCCCCTCCACTTT

d_gene: TRBD1
abundance: few
v_gene: TRBV27
j_gene: TRBJ2-1
CDR3aa: CASSFLGQVPNEQFF
CDR3nt: TGTGCCAGCAGTTTTTTGGGACAGGTCCCCAATGAGCAGTTCTTC

d_gene: TRBD1
abundance: -
v_gene: TRBV30
j_gene: TRBJ1-5
CDR3aa: CARTGTGAARGQHF
CDR3nt: TGTGCCAGAACCGGGACAGGGGCGGCGAGGGGCCAGCATTTT

d_gene: -
abundance: -
v_gene: TRBV4-1
j_gene: TRBJ2-5
CDR3aa: CASSQGILGALQETQYF
CDR3nt: TGCGCCAGCAGCCAAGGTATACTGGGGGCTTTACAAGAGACCCAGTACTTC

d_gene: -
abundance: once
v_gene: TRBV5-1
j_gene: TRBJ2-5
CDR3aa: CASSLAAATGETQYF
CDR3nt: TGCGCCAGCAGCTTGGCAGCGGCTACAGGGGAGACCCAGTACTTC

d_gene: TRBD1
abundance: once
v_gene: TRBV10-3
j_gene: TRBJ2-1
CDR3aa: CAIKGQGPGDEQFF
CDR3nt: TGTGCCATCAAGGGACAGGGACCTGGGGATGAGCAGTTCTTC

d_gene: TRBD1
abundance: -
v_gene: TRBV19
j_gene: TRBJ2-2
CDR3aa: CASTSRDRGNTGELFF
CDR3nt: TGTGCCAGTACCTCGAGGGACAGGGGGAACACCGGGGAGCTGTTTTTT

d_gene: -
abundance: few
v_gene: TRBV6-6
j_gene: TRBJ2-7
CDR3aa: CASNGAGHEQYF
CDR3nt: TGTGCCAGCAATGGAGCGGGCCACGAGCAGTACTTC

d_gene: -
abundance: -
v_gene: TRBV5-5
j_gene: TRBJ2-7
CDR3aa: CASRMDSAQYF
CDR3nt: TGTGCCAGCAGAATGGACAGTGCGCAGTACTTC

d_gene: TRBD2
abundance: -
v_gene: TRBV7-3
j_gene: TRBJ2-2
CDR3aa: CASSLGSGINTGELFF
CDR3nt: TGTGCCAGCAGCTTAGGAAGCGGGATAAACACCGGGGAGCTGTTTTTT

d_gene: -
abundance: -
v_gene: TRBV6-2/TRBV6-3
j_gene: TRBJ2-7
CDR3aa: CASSYRGRRLSYEQYF
CDR3nt: TGTGCCAGCAGTTACCGAGGACGGAGGCTCTCCTACGAGCAGTACTTC

d_gene: -
abundance: few
v_gene: TRBV29-1
j_gene: TRBJ1-1
CDR3aa: CSVPIGSAEAFF
CDR3nt: TGCAGCGTCCCTATTGGTTCGGCTGAAGCTTTCTTT

d_gene: -
abundance: -
v_gene: TRBV7-7
j_gene: TRBJ1-5
CDR3aa: CAHFGDNNQPQHF
CDR3nt: TGTGCTCACTTTGGGGACAACAATCAGCCCCAGCATTTT

d_gene: -
abundance: -
v_gene: TRBV19
j_gene: TRBJ2-3
CDR3aa: CASMRDGASTDTQYF
CDR3nt: TGTGCCAGTATGCGGGACGGGGCTAGCACAGATACGCAGTATTTT

d_gene: TRBD2
abundance: -
v_gene: TRBV10-2
j_gene: TRBJ2-3
CDR3aa: CASRLAGGLDTQYF
CDR3nt: TGCGCCAGCAGATTAGCGGGGGGGCTAGATACGCAGTATTTT

d_gene: -
abundance: -
v_gene: TRBV6-5
j_gene: TRBJ1-5
CDR3aa: CASSTEPNQPQHF
CDR3nt: TGTGCCAGCAGTACAGAGCCTAATCAGCCCCAGCATTTT

d_gene: -
abundance: -
v_gene: TRBV5-1
j_gene: TRBJ1-1
CDR3aa: CASSLASMNTEAFF
CDR3nt: TGCGCCAGCAGCTTGGCCTCTATGAACACTGAAGCTTTCTTT

d_gene: TRBD2
abundance: -
v_gene: TRBV20-1
j_gene: TRBJ2-7
CDR3aa: CSASAGLAANYEQYF
CDR3nt: TGCAGTGCTAGTGCCGGACTAGCGGCTAACTACGAGCAGTACTTC

d_gene: TRBD2
abundance: -
v_gene: TRBV11-2
j_gene: TRBJ2-5
CDR3aa: CASSLGLAGIQETQYF
CDR3nt: TGTGCCAGCAGCTTGGGTCTAGCGGGGATCCAAGAGACCCAGTACTTC

d_gene: TRBD1
abundance: -
v_gene: TRBV2
j_gene: TRBJ2-7
CDR3aa: CASSVDRGYEQYF
CDR3nt: TGTGCCAGCAGCGTGGACAGGGGCTACGAGCAGTACTTC

d_gene: TRBD1
abundance: -
v_gene: TRBV2
j_gene: TRBJ2-1
CDR3aa: CANRGQGSLNEQFF
CDR3nt: TGTGCTAACAGGGGACAAGGGAGCCTGAATGAGCAGTTCTTC

d_gene: TRBD1
abundance: -
v_gene: TRBV23-1
j_gene: TRBJ2-3
CDR3aa: CASSQSEETGGRSDTQYF
CDR3nt: TGCGCCAGCAGTCAATCGGAAGAGACAGGGGGCAGGTCAGATACGCAGTATTTT

d_gene: TRBD2
abundance: -
v_gene: TRBV19
j_gene: TRBJ2-1
CDR3aa: CASSAGLAGVSYNEQFF
CDR3nt: TGTGCCAGTAGTGCCGGACTAGCGGGAGTTTCCTACAATGAGCAGTTCTTC

d_gene: TRBD2
abundance: -
v_gene: TRBV18
j_gene: TRBJ2-2
CDR3aa: CASSLRERSFVGELFF
CDR3nt: TGTGCCAGCTCACTGCGGGAGCGGAGTTTTGTCGGGGAGCTGTTTTTT

d_gene: -
abundance: -
v_gene: TRBV14
j_gene: TRBJ1-4
CDR3aa: CASSRGQHATNEKLFF
CDR3nt: TGTGCCAGCAGCCGAGGACAGCATGCAACTAATGAAAAACTGTTTTTT

d_gene: TRBD1
abundance: -
v_gene: TRBV7-2
j_gene: TRBJ1-2
CDR3aa: CASSFQGAPVYGYTF
CDR3nt: TGTGCCAGCAGCTTTCAGGGGGCGCCGGTCTATGGCTACACCTTC

d_gene: -
abundance: -
v_gene: TRBV9
j_gene: TRBJ2-2
CDR3aa: CASSGQGGGELFF
CDR3nt: TGTGCCAGCAGTGGTCAGGGTGGCGGGGAGCTGTTTTTT

d_gene: -
abundance: -
v_gene: TRBV6-5
j_gene: TRBJ1-2
CDR3aa: CASASEGIYGYTF
CDR3nt: TGTGCCAGCGCGTCGGAGGGGATCTATGGCTACACCTTC

d_gene: -
abundance: many
v_gene: TRBV5-1
j_gene: TRBJ2-3
CDR3aa: CASSLSPGAGADTQYF
CDR3nt: TGCGCCAGCAGCTTGTCTCCGGGGGCGGGAGCAGATACGCAGTATTTT

d_gene: -
abundance: -
v_gene: TRBV28
j_gene: TRBJ1-6
CDR3aa: CASSLSQGFNSPLHF
CDR3nt: TGTGCCAGCAGTTTATCTCAGGGGTTCAATTCACCCCTCCACTTT

d_gene: -
abundance: once
v_gene: TRBV6-2/TRBV6-3
j_gene: TRBJ2-7
CDR3aa: CASSWTGESVGNF
CDR3nt: TGTGCCAGCAGTTGGACGGGGGAGTCGGTCGGAAACTTC

d_gene: -
abundance: -
v_gene: TRBV11-2
j_gene: TRBJ2-5
CDR3aa: CASSLEWASGETQYF
CDR3nt: TGTGCCAGCAGCTTAGAGTGGGCATCGGGGGAGACCCAGTACTTC

d_gene: TRBD1
abundance: -
v_gene: TRBV9
j_gene: TRBJ1-3
CDR3aa: CASSTTGQGRIYF
CDR3nt: TGTGCCAGCAGCACTACCGGACAGGGGCGCATATATTTT

d_gene: TRBD2
abundance: -
v_gene: TRBV6-2/TRBV6-3
j_gene: TRBJ2-1
CDR3aa: CASSSGGVVYNEQFF
CDR3nt: TGTGCCAGCAGCAGCGGGGGGGTAGTCTACAATGAGCAGTTCTTC

d_gene: TRBD1
abundance: -
v_gene: TRBV6-5
j_gene: TRBJ1-6
CDR3aa: CASSYSSTGGGSPLHF
CDR3nt: TGTGCCAGCAGTTACTCGTCTACAGGGGGAGGGTCACCCCTCCACTTT

d_gene: TRBD1
abundance: -
v_gene: TRBV6-4
j_gene: TRBJ2-7
CDR3aa: CASRTGGFDYEQYF
CDR3nt: TGTGCCAGCAGGACAGGGGGCTTTGATTACGAGCAGTACTTC

d_gene: TRBD2
abundance: -
v_gene: TRBV5-1
j_gene: TRBJ2-2
CDR3aa: CASSSTSGGANGELFF
CDR3nt: TGCGCCAGCAGCTCCACTAGCGGGGGGGCTAACGGGGAGCTGTTTTTT

d_gene: TRBD2
abundance: -
v_gene: TRBV7-9
j_gene: TRBJ2-5
CDR3aa: CASSRGDPQYF
CDR3nt: TGTGCCAGCAGCCGGGGGGATCCCCAGTACTTC

d_gene: -
abundance: -
v_gene: TRBV7-3
j_gene: TRBJ2-1
CDR3aa: CASSLNRDEQFF
CDR3nt: TGTGCCAGCAGCTTGAACAGGGATGAGCAGTTCTTC

d_gene: TRBD1
abundance: once
v_gene: TRBV6-2/TRBV6-3
j_gene: TRBJ1-2
CDR3aa: CASSRTGTGSNYGYTF
CDR3nt: TGTGCCAGCAGCAGGACCGGGACAGGGAGCAACTATGGCTACACCTTC

d_gene: -
abundance: -
v_gene: TRBV7-3
j_gene: TRBJ2-3
CDR3aa: CASSLTLRDTQYF
CDR3nt: TGTGCCAGCAGCTTAACTCTCAGAGATACGCAGTATTTT

d_gene: TRBD1
abundance: -
v_gene: TRBV3-1/TRBV3-2
j_gene: TRBJ1-6
CDR3aa: CASSRGTGGTYNSPLHF
CDR3nt: TGTGCCAGCAGCCGTGGGACAGGGGGAACCTATAATTCACCCCTCCACTTT

d_gene: TRBD2
abundance: -
v_gene: TRBV6-5
j_gene: TRBJ2-7
CDR3aa: CASSFGLADPYEQYF
CDR3nt: TGTGCCAGCAGTTTTGGACTAGCGGACCCCTACGAGCAGTACTTC

d_gene: TRBD1
abundance: -
v_gene: TRBV2
j_gene: TRBJ2-7
CDR3aa: CASRAGTGTSEQYF
CDR3nt: TGTGCCAGCAGAGCCGGGACAGGGACCTCCGAGCAGTACTTC

d_gene: -
abundance: -
v_gene: TRBV27
j_gene: TRBJ1-1
CDR3aa: CASSFDSRGGTEAFF
CDR3nt: TGTGCCAGCAGTTTTGACTCAAGGGGAGGGACTGAAGCTTTCTTT

d_gene: -
abundance: -
v_gene: TRBV30
j_gene: TRBJ1-2
CDR3aa: CAWSGVPGGYGYTF
CDR3nt: TGTGCCTGGAGTGGCGTTCCCGGCGGCTATGGCTACACCTTC